The clone carrying this T cell receptor beta chain was observed many times. Its antigen is currently unknown. TCRdb re-called the 5' RACE reads through MiXCR, storing one row per CDR3 protein. In the table there are 35,000 to 50,000 distinct CDR3 sequences, around 23% of which are singletons. Germline-derived CDR1 and CDR2 are SGHTA and FQGNSA. Between the trimmed V and J ends, which lost 1 base and 7 bases, there was a span of 8 bases. The CDR3 has 13 residues. Whole-study findings and limits: Greatest tumor Treg TCR overlap was with tumor naive CD4+ cells. The larger cohort examined one V-J beta rearrangement, not whole repertoires.

Tregs were sorted as CD4+CD25+CD127-/low cells. The clonotype comes from a female donor with breast cancer. The chain is built from TRBV7-2 and TRBJ2-1; possibly TRBD1 for D (5 bases). Sequences were obtained from Tregs sorted from a lymph node. The CDR3 region has the DNA TGTGCCAGCAGCTTAGGTGACAGAAATGAGCAGTTCTTC. This gives the protein CASSLGDRNEQFF.